This TCR beta chain was sequenced during a study of control samples from healthy donors and cancer patients. Generated by immunoSEQ multiplex PCR, the TCRdb table keeps only in-frame clones and is missing some. The sample has roughly 160,000 clones, 88% seen once. The CDR3 is 16 amino acids. Germline V gene data show CDR1 as SGHAT and CDR2 as FQNNGV. J was trimmed by 3 bases and V by 3 bases; bases with no gene match: 6. The V call is TRBV11-2, the J call TRBJ2-1; 9 bases are a match to TRBD2. This clonotype originated in a woman aged 25 to 39 in good health. What was sequenced was blood. The DNA for the CDR3 is TGTGCCAGCAGCTTTCTAGAACTAGCGGGCTACAATGAGCAGTTCTTC. It translates to CASSFLELAGYNEQFF.